This T cell receptor (beta chain) was found in a study of cytomegalovirus exposure and HLA in healthy donors. Study at large: A subsequent analysis reported that the 110 or so validation repertoires were produced on the same platform that had also been used for the 550 to 750 first-cohort repertoires.

Findings and limits, study-wide: The study listed 150 to 200 cytomegalovirus-associated TCR beta chains. Reported results showed that the classifier diagnosed cytomegalovirus status with high specificity and sensitivity.

Only a few counts were recorded for this clone. Its antigen is unidentified. Clones were sequenced by immunoSEQ multiplex PCR, and TCRdb holds only the in-frame ones, with some missing. The repertoire holds 150,000 to 200,000 clones, roughly 82% seen once, with roughly 7.5% in the top ten. Germline CDR1 is SNHLY and CDR2 is FYNNEI. The CDR3 has 12 residues. V was clipped by 10 bases and J by 1 base, with 10 bases between them. Sequencing used PBMCs. This TCR was sampled from a man aged 18 to 30 in good health and CMV-seropositive. The chain employs TRBV2 and TRBJ1-1; perhaps TRBD1 as D (5 bases). DNA of the CDR3: TGTGCCATCCAGGGCCGGAACACTGAAGCTTTCTTT. Protein product: CAIQGRNTEAFF.